This T cell receptor beta chain was sequenced for a study of T cell responses to AZD1222 COVID-19 vaccine. Study in general: Second-dose intervals of approximately 4 or approximately 12 weeks were pooled. Findings and limits, study-wide: Donors, mostly white British, included more females; clonal diversity was possibly underestimated. Repertoires were sampled only after the peak T cell response.

About this clone itself: Its antigen remains unidentified.

Germline V gene data show CDR1 as SGHRS and CDR2 as YFSETQ. V dropped 4 bases and J dropped 8; count of bases not matched to a gene: 8. The CDR3 is 14 residues long. Profiled with immunoSEQ multiplex PCR; TCRdb holds only in-frame clones, not every one. The data hold approximately 140,000 clones, with over 90% observed a single time. This chain connects TRBV5-1 to TRBJ2-1, with TRBD2 matching over 8 bases. The sample here was peripheral blood, taken on day 0 of AZD1222 vaccination. The sequence derives from an adult in good health. CDR3 DNA: TGCGCCAGCAGCCCGAGTCGGGGGGGCGATGAGCAGTTCTTC. Translation: CASSPSRGGDEQFF.